Each of the 14 T cell receptor beta chains below was sequenced from the same sample in a study of blood T cell repertoires in COVID-19. The data were produced by immunoSEQ multiplex PCR, yet TCRdb's version contains in-frame clones alone and is incomplete. This table holds about 120,000 clones, about nine tenths found once. Sequencing was carried out using peripheral blood. The receptor source for this set is a woman aged 70-85 years with acute or convalescent COVID-19.

This chain joins TRBV4-2 and TRBJ2-3; D is ambiguous. The V end lost 1 base, the J end lost 3 bases, and 2 bases lay between the germline ends. The germline V gene encodes CDR1 LGHNA and CDR2 YNFKEQ. This CDR3 is built from 12 residues. CDR3: CASSQATDTQYF. For the CDR3, the DNA is TGTGCCAGCAGCCAAGCTACAGATACGCAGTATTTT.

This rearrangement joins TRBV9 to TRBJ1-5; 7 nucleotides line up with TRBD1. Germline assignment: CDR1 SGDLS and CDR2 YYNGEE. Trimming removed 4 bases from V and 2 bases from J; junction bases left unmatched: 6. CDR3 length: 15 amino acids. In DNA, the CDR3 is TGTGCCAGCAGCCCTCACAGGGGTGGCAATCAGCCCCAGCATTTT. It is translated as CASSPHRGGNQPQHF.

The rearrangement uses TRBV19 and TRBJ1-4, with no clear D. This CDR3 has 13 residues. CDR1 and CDR2 from the germline V gene are LNHDA and SQIVND (reference sequence). With 3 bases removed from V and 8 bases from J, the gap between germline ends came to 10 bases. The CDR3 is CASSIGRWEKLFF. CDR3 nucleotides: TGTGCCAGTAGTATCGGGAGATGGGAAAAACTGTTTTTT.

The J gene is TRBJ2-3, the V gene TRBV29-1; no clear D gene. The V end was cut by 1 base, the J end by 0 bases, with 8 bases between. The CDR3 is 14 residues long. CDR1 SQVTM and CDR2 ANQGSEA come from the germline V gene. The chain's CDR3 is CSVEVQISTDTQYF. The CDR3 DNA reads TGCAGCGTTGAAGTACAGATTAGCACAGATACGCAGTATTTT.

V usage is TRBV18 and J usage is TRBJ1-1, with TRBD1 identical over 7 bases. The CDR3 extends over 16 amino acids. Germline V gene data show CDR1 as KGHSH and CDR2 as LQKENI. Trimming at V came to 2 bases and at J to 0 bases, leaving 6 bases not matched to a gene. The CDR3 loop reads CASSPTTGILNTEAFF. CDR3 nucleotide sequence: TGTGCCAGCTCACCAACGACAGGGATCTTGAACACTGAAGCTTTCTTT.

The table lists this clone with a few counts. The CDR3 nucleotides read TGTGCCAGCAGCAAAGTCGCGAGCTACGAGCAGTACTTC. This sequence encodes CASSKVASYEQYF. The rearrangement joins TRBV21-1 to TRBJ2-7; the table gives TRBD2 as D, unverified against the DNA. TRBV21-1 has pseudogene status. The CDR3 is made up of 13 amino acids.

V and J are TRBV28 and TRBJ2-3; D unclear. V gave up 3 bases and J gave up 2 bases, with 12 bases separating them. Germline loops: CDR1 MDHEN, CDR2 SYDVKM. The CDR3 totals 15 residues. The CDR3 loop reads CASSFLPLSTDTQYF. CDR3 bases: TGTGCCAGCAGTTTCCTCCCCCTGTCCACAGATACGCAGTATTTT.

This chain links TRBV5-1 with TRBJ1-3; 7 nucleotides line up with TRBD1. Germline V gene data show CDR1 as SGHRS and CDR2 as YFSETQ. Trimming at V came to 4 bases and at J to 0 bases, leaving 4 bases not matched to a gene. The CDR3 consists of 15 residues. This CDR3 is CASSPGGDSGNTIYF. CDR3 nucleotides: TGCGCCAGCAGCCCAGGGGGTGACTCTGGAAACACCATATATTTT.

The rearrangement joins TRBV9 to TRBJ2-1, with 10 nucleotides matching TRBD1. The germline CDR1 and CDR2 sequences are SGDLS and YYNGEE. CDR3 length: 15 residues. Losses at the gene ends were 2 bases for V and 5 bases for J; bases not matched to a gene: 4. The CDR3 DNA is TGTGCCAGCAGCGTTTCGGGACAGGGGAACAATGAGCAGTTCTTC. Protein sequence: CASSVSGQGNNEQFF.

This clone was seen only once. The chain employs TRBV6-2 or TRBV6-3 and TRBJ1-2; D perhaps matches TRBD1 (6 bases). The CDR3 is 13 amino acids. V was clipped by 4 bases and J by 8 bases, with 14 bases between them. CDR1 and CDR2 from the germline V gene are MNHEY and SVGEGT. CDR3 region: CASSFQQGRGYTF. The CDR3 DNA reads as TGTGCCAGCAGTTTCCAGCAGGGGAGAGGCTACACCTTC.

This chain joins TRBV19 and TRBJ2-1, with D maybe TRBD1 (6 bases). The CDR3 is 13 residues long. CDR1 and CDR2 from the germline V gene are LNHDA and SQIVND (reference sequence). The V end lost 2 bases, the J end lost 8 bases, and 10 bases lay between the germline ends. CDR3 residues: CASSIQGSDEQFF. The CDR3 bases are TGTGCCAGTAGTATACAGGGGTCCGATGAGCAGTTCTTC.

The chain is built from TRBV28 and TRBJ2-3; TRBD2 matches 12 bases. V was pared by 5 bases and J by 4 bases, with 13 bases of the junction left unmatched. Germline V CDR1 and CDR2: MDHEN, SYDVKM. The CDR3 spans 18 residues. The DNA of the CDR3 is TGTGCCAGCAGTCCCACTAGCGGGGGGCAGAGGGGCGCAGATACGCAGTATTTT. Its translation: CASSPTSGGQRGADTQYF.

This chain joins TRBV7-6 and TRBJ2-7, with D maybe TRBD1 (5 bases). The CDR3 covers 14 residues. Germline V CDR1 and CDR2: SGHVS, FNYEAQ. The V gene lost 0 bases and the J gene lost 2 bases, with 8 bases spanning the gap. The CDR3: CASSLAGVPYEQYF. In nucleotides, the CDR3 is TGTGCCAGCAGCTTAGCAGGGGTCCCCTACGAGCAGTACTTC. Drawing the rest from reference TRBV7-6 and TRBJ2-7, the complete variable domain is GAGVSQSPRYKVTKRGQDVALRCDPISGHVSLYWYRQALGQGPEFLTYFNYEAQQDKSGLPNDRFSAERPEGSISTLTIQRTEQRDSAMYRCASSLAGVPYEQYFGPGTRLTVT.

This sequence joins TRBV18 and TRBJ2-1; 12 bases are shared with TRBD2. Germline V gene lookup returns CDR1 KGHSH and CDR2 LQKENI. V lost 4 bases and J lost 5; bases outside the gene matches: 12. The CDR3 has 18 residues. This CDR3 is CASSHYSTSGGTDNEQFF. CDR3 sequence (DNA): TGTGCCAGCTCACACTACTCGACTAGCGGGGGAACTGACAATGAGCAGTTCTTC.